The 18 T cell receptor beta chains presented below share a single source sample, sequenced in a study of blood T cell repertoires in COVID-19. Data came from immunoSEQ multiplex PCR; TCRdb stores just in-frame clones and leaves some out. The table has 150,000 to 160,000 clones, 75% to 90% seen once; the top ten hold 15%. The source material was peripheral blood. Receptors were obtained from a woman aged 40 to 50 with acute or convalescent COVID-19.

The rearrangement links TRBV7-6 to TRBJ2-3, with D tentatively TRBD2 (6 bases). V lost 1 base and J lost 3, with 11 bases in between. The CDR3 totals 15 residues. Germline CDR1 SGHVS, CDR2 FNYEAQ. CDR3 amino acids: CASSLVGGLTDTQYF. For the CDR3, the DNA is TGTGCCAGCAGCTTAGTCGGGGGTCTGACAGATACGCAGTATTTT.

The chain joins TRBV7-8 to TRBJ2-3; D is unresolved. The V and J ends lost 0 bases and 0 bases respectively, with 4 bases between them. The germline CDR1 and CDR2 sequences are SGHVS and FQNEAQ. This CDR3 has 14 residues. CDR3 in DNA: TGTGCCAGCAGCTTAGCGTATAGCACAGATACGCAGTATTTT. Its protein product is CASSLAYSTDTQYF.

This chain connects TRBV9 to TRBJ2-2, with D perhaps TRBD2 (6 bases). Trimming cost V 4 bases and J 7 bases, with 17 bases left between them. The CDR3 has 15 amino acids. CDR1 SGDLS and CDR2 YYNGEE come from the germline V gene. Here the CDR3 DNA reads TGTGCCAGCAGCCTGGCCCAGACTAGTATCGGGGAGCTGTTTTTT. Protein product: CASSLAQTSIGELFF.

This sequence joins TRBV27 and TRBJ2-1, with D tentatively TRBD2 (6 bases). This CDR3 comprises 17 residues. The germline V gene has CDR1 MNHEY and CDR2 SMNVEV (reference sequence). V lost 1 base and J 4 bases, leaving 17 bases between the germline ends. The CDR3: CASSLYAAGKSYNEQFF. CDR3 DNA sequence: TGTGCCAGCAGTTTATACGCGGCGGGGAAAAGTTACAATGAGCAGTTCTTC.

The chain uses TRBV29-1 and TRBJ1-1; D might be TRBD1 (5 bases). The CDR3 is made up of 14 amino acids. Germline V lookup: CDR1 SQVTM, CDR2 ANQGSEA. The CDR3 nucleotides are TGCACAGTTTACCCAGGGTTCGATGGGACTGAAGCTTTCTTT. This translates into CTVYPGFDGTEAFF.

V gene TRBV6-5 combines with J gene TRBJ2-1, with 8 bases fitting TRBD2. The CDR3 length is 14 residues. The germline V gene has CDR1 MNHEY and CDR2 SVGAGI. The J segment lost 6 bases and the V segment lost 6 bases, leaving 7 bases of the junction unmatched. The CDR3, as DNA: TGTGCCAGCAGCCGGAGGACTAGCCGCAATGAGCAGTTCTTC. It codes for CASSRRTSRNEQFF.

The chain combines TRBV9 with TRBJ2-1; 12 bases are a match to TRBD2. The V gene's germline CDR1 is SGDLS and CDR2 YYNGEE. The length of the CDR3 is 20 residues. J gave up 5 bases and V 2 bases, and 17 bases lay outside the gene matches. CDR3 DNA sequence: TGTGCCAGCAGCGTCGAGCCGGAGTGGGCTAGCGGGGGGGCTGACAATGAGCAGTTCTTC. Protein: CASSVEPEWASGGADNEQFF.

V usage is TRBV5-6 and J usage is TRBJ2-1, with a weak D call TRBD1 (6 bases). Deletions cut 4 bases from V and 7 bases from J, with 12 bases between. This CDR3 spans 13 amino acids. Germline V gives CDR1 SGHDT, CDR2 YYEEEE. CDR3 protein: CASSQQGSNEQFF. The CDR3 DNA is TGTGCCAGCAGCCAACAGGGTAGTAATGAGCAGTTCTTC.

The gene calls are TRBV12-3 or TRBV12-4 and TRBJ1-2; D gene uncertain. The CDR3 spans 11 residues. The ends were cut back, 4 bases at V and 8 bases at J, with 8 bases in the middle. CDR3 coding DNA: TGTGCCAGCAGTTCGGCCGGGGGCTACACCTTC. It specifies CASSSAGGYTF.

The V gene is TRBV30, the J gene TRBJ1-6, with 10 bases matching TRBD1. The length of the CDR3 is 15 residues. Germline V gives CDR1 GTSNPN, CDR2 SVGIG (reference sequence). With 0 bases clipped from V and 4 bases from J, the junction kept 0 bases outside the gene matches. The CDR3 sequence: CAWSVDRGYNSPLHF. The CDR3 coding sequence is TGTGCCTGGAGTGTGGACAGGGGGTATAATTCACCCCTCCACTTT.

This chain connects TRBV5-1 to TRBJ2-7; TRBD2 matches at 9 bases. The CDR3 has 14 residues. In germline, CDR1 is SGHRS, CDR2 YFSETQ. J lost 3 bases, V lost 2 bases, and 3 bases had no gene match. The CDR3 bases are TGCGCCAGCAGCTTCAGCGGGGGGATCTACGAGCAGTACTTC. It encodes CASSFSGGIYEQYF. Together with reference TRBV5-1 and TRBJ2-7, the CDR3 gives the full variable domain: KAGVTQTPRYLIKTRGQQVTLSCSPISGHRSVSWYQQTPGQGLQFLFEYFSETQRNKGNFPGRFSGRQFSNSRSEMNVSTLELGDSALYLCASSFSGGIYEQYFGPGTRLTVT.

This sequence joins TRBV10-3 and TRBJ2-1; TRBD1 matches 7 bases. Germline loops: CDR1 ENHRY, CDR2 SYGVKD. Trimming took 2 bases from V and 5 from J; bases not matched to a gene: 12. CDR3 length: 17 residues. The CDR3 is CAISERSQTGINNEQFF. DNA of the CDR3: TGTGCCATCAGTGAGCGGAGTCAGACAGGGATCAACAATGAGCAGTTCTTC.

The J gene is TRBJ1-6, the V gene TRBV7-9; 9 bases match TRBD1. V gave up 2 bases and J gave up 9 bases; unmatched junction bases: 2. The CDR3 length is 14 residues. Germline assignment: CDR1 SEHNR and CDR2 FQNEAQ (reference sequence). The CDR3 spells CASSLRTGVSPLHF. CDR3 nucleotides: TGTGCCAGCAGCTTAAGGACAGGGGTTTCACCCCTCCACTTT.

The rearrangement uses TRBV3-1 (or the pseudogene TRBV3-2) and TRBJ1-3; possibly TRBD1 for D (6 bases). V gave up 2 bases and J gave up 0 bases, with 11 bases separating them. This CDR3 has 16 residues. The germline V gene has CDR1 LGHDT and CDR2 YNNKEL (reference sequence). Here the CDR3 reads CASSQTGTLSGNTIYF. CDR3 nucleotides: TGTGCCAGCAGCCAAACAGGGACACTCTCTGGAAACACCATATATTTT.

This chain joins TRBV30 and TRBJ1-5; D gene ambiguous. The CDR3 is made up of 13 amino acids. Deletions cut 2 bases from V and 6 bases from J, with 11 bases between. Germline CDR1 GTSNPN, CDR2 SVGIG (reference sequence). The CDR3 reads CAWSQGGIQPQHF. The CDR3 bases are TGTGCCTGGAGTCAAGGCGGGATTCAGCCCCAGCATTTT.

This clone was seen once. The V gene is TRBV24-1, the J gene TRBJ1-5; the match to TRBD1 covers 7 bases. Germline CDR1 reads KGHDR; CDR2 reads SFDVKD. This CDR3 has 16 amino acids. With V trimmed by 4 bases and J by 3 bases, 8 bases remained unmatched. CDR3 region: CATSDPGRGDNQPQHF. The DNA for the CDR3 is TGTGCCACCAGTGACCCCGGCAGGGGGGACAATCAGCCCCAGCATTTT.

The chain couples TRBV28 to TRBJ1-2; D gene unclear. The V gene lost 2 bases and the J gene lost 5 bases, with 9 bases spanning the gap. The CDR3 spans 13 residues. Per the germline V gene, CDR1 is MDHEN and CDR2 is SYDVKM. CDR3 loop: CASSLNHRYGYTF. CDR3 nucleotides: TGTGCCAGCAGTTTAAACCACCGGTATGGCTACACCTTC.

This sequence joins TRBV2 and TRBJ2-7; TRBD2 agrees at 10 bases. Germline V gene lookup returns CDR1 SNHLY and CDR2 FYNNEI. The V gene end was trimmed by 5 bases and the J gene end by 5 bases; junction bases not matched to a gene: 6. The CDR3 spans 14 residues. The CDR3 sequence is CASSSSGGRDEQYF. The CDR3 DNA reads TGTGCCAGCAGTAGTAGCGGGGGGCGGGACGAGCAGTACTTC.